This T cell receptor beta chain was identified in a study of technical replicates of blood from four donors. This clone was picked up a small number of times. This CDR3 is 15 amino acids long. Trimming removed 5 bases at V and 1 base at J, with 14 bases between. CDR1 SGHTA and CDR2 FQGNSA come from the germline V gene. Using immunoSEQ multiplex PCR, the repertoire was profiled, and TCRdb retains in-frame clones only, with some absent. There are about 81,000 clones in the sample; 80% to 90% occur only once, and roughly 4% lies in the top ten. The chain links TRBV7-2 to TRBJ1-1, with a weak D call TRBD1 (6 bases). The TCR sequence derives from a human donor in good health. Some clones in this sample may be carry-over from other donors' samples. What was sequenced was PBMCs. This CDR3 is CASSRTGTSNTEAFF. DNA for the CDR3: TGTGCCAGCAGCCGAACCGGGACATCGAACACTGAAGCTTTCTTT.